This TCR beta chain is from a study of T cells after yellow fever vaccination. Study-wide context: Researchers used CD3, CD45RA, CCR7 and CD95 to sort out EM, EMRA, CM and Tscm memory subsets.

TCRdb processed the 5' RACE reads anew with MiXCR; each CDR3 protein has one entry. The top ten hold more than 50% of the sample, which has roughly 4,600 distinct CDR3 sequences, around 7.8% seen once. In its sample, this clonotype was seen many times. This TCR was sampled from a man aged 18 to 35 who received the YFV17D yellow fever vaccine. Sample: PBMCs, either bulk or a sorted T-cell subset (CD4+, CD8+, memory, or dextramer-sorted; not recorded which), taken around 45 days after the first yellow fever vaccination.

Here the CDR3 reads CASSGGTGHSPLHF. The CDR3 DNA follows: TGTGCCAGCAGCGGCGGGACAGGGCACTCACCCCTCCACTTT. V usage is TRBV5-5 and J usage is TRBJ1-6, with TRBD1 identical over 9 bases. The J segment lost 10 bases and the V segment lost 4 bases, leaving 6 bases of the junction unmatched. The CDR3 extends over 14 amino acids. The germline CDR1 and CDR2 sequences are SGHKS and YYEKEE (reference sequence).